Listed below are T cell receptor beta chains from one sample, sequenced in a study of T-cell reconstitution after alpha-beta-depleted transplantation in children. MiXCR was run by TCRdb on the PCR reads, yielding one entry per CDR3 protein. The top ten clones hold over 25% of a sample with about 980,000 distinct CDR3 sequences, roughly 29% of them seen once. Sample: PBMCs, mostly from graft donor cells, taken 360 days after TCRalphabeta/CD19-depleted stem cell transplant. The receptors were sampled from a boy less than two years old who had a stem cell transplant for SCID, so the T cells may come from the graft donor. Both conserved end residues are part of each CDR3. The order of the fields is D gene, clone size, J gene, V gene, CDR3 protein, CDR3 DNA. A D gene is named only where the DNA matches it firmly. A clone size is listed for some rows: how often the clone was seen (once, few, many), or a class if it is expanded.

D gene: TRBD2
clone size: -
J gene: TRBJ2-7
V gene: TRBV29-1
CDR3 protein: CSVEYPGRVYEQYF
CDR3 DNA: TGCAGCGTTGAATACCCCGGGAGGGTCTACGAGCAGTACTTC

D gene: -
clone size: -
J gene: TRBJ1-2
V gene: TRBV7-2
CDR3 protein: CASSRILGYGYTF
CDR3 DNA: TGTGCCAGCAGCCGGATCCTGGGGTATGGCTACACCTTC

D gene: TRBD2
clone size: -
J gene: TRBJ2-1
V gene: TRBV20-1
CDR3 protein: CSARVPLAGTGQFF
CDR3 DNA: TGCAGTGCTAGAGTACCACTAGCGGGGACAGGGCAGTTCTTC

D gene: TRBD1
clone size: few
J gene: TRBJ2-7
V gene: TRBV5-1
CDR3 protein: CASNLGTGGYEQYF
CDR3 DNA: TGCGCCAGCAATCTGGGGACAGGGGGCTACGAGCAGTACTTC

D gene: TRBD2
clone size: -
J gene: TRBJ2-2
V gene: TRBV12-3/TRBV12-4
CDR3 protein: CASSGGLAGWELFF
CDR3 DNA: TGTGCCAGCAGCGGAGGACTAGCGGGGTGGGAGCTGTTTTTT

D gene: -
clone size: few
J gene: TRBJ2-2
V gene: TRBV6-1
CDR3 protein: CASNSLLTTATGELFF
CDR3 DNA: TGTGCCAGCAACTCCCTCTTGACCACAGCCACCGGGGAGCTGTTTTTT

D gene: -
clone size: -
J gene: TRBJ2-1
V gene: TRBV7-9
CDR3 protein: CASLATGTGTHNEQFF
CDR3 DNA: TGTGCCAGCCTCGCTACCGGGACTGGCACACACAATGAGCAGTTCTTC

D gene: TRBD2
clone size: -
J gene: TRBJ2-3
V gene: TRBV5-1
CDR3 protein: CASSFSGGEADTQYF
CDR3 DNA: TGCGCCAGCAGCTTTTCCGGGGGGGAGGCAGATACGCAGTATTTT

D gene: -
clone size: -
J gene: TRBJ2-7
V gene: TRBV6-2/TRBV6-3
CDR3 protein: CASTWAGLGSYEQYF
CDR3 DNA: TGTGCCAGCACCTGGGCAGGGTTGGGCTCCTACGAGCAGTACTTC

D gene: -
clone size: few
J gene: TRBJ2-5
V gene: TRBV12-3/TRBV12-4
CDR3 protein: CASSASQTQYF
CDR3 DNA: TGTGCCAGCAGTGCAAGTCAGACCCAGTACTTC

D gene: -
clone size: -
J gene: TRBJ2-7
V gene: TRBV5-1
CDR3 protein: CASSWETVASEQYF
CDR3 DNA: TGCGCCAGCAGCTGGGAGACAGTCGCTTCCGAGCAGTACTTC

D gene: -
clone size: few
J gene: TRBJ2-1
V gene: TRBV5-1
CDR3 protein: CASSLDVYNEQFF
CDR3 DNA: TGCGCCAGCAGCTTAGACGTCTACAATGAGCAGTTCTTC

D gene: TRBD1
clone size: -
J gene: TRBJ2-7
V gene: TRBV29-1
CDR3 protein: CSVSVLHGTGNTEQYF
CDR3 DNA: TGCAGCGTTTCAGTCCTCCATGGGACAGGGAATACCGAGCAGTACTTC

D gene: TRBD1
clone size: few
J gene: TRBJ1-4
V gene: TRBV7-9
CDR3 protein: CASSLGDLRDRDEKLFF
CDR3 DNA: TGTGCCAGCAGCTTAGGGGACCTCCGGGACAGGGATGAAAAACTGTTTTTT

D gene: -
clone size: -
J gene: TRBJ2-7
V gene: TRBV9
CDR3 protein: CASSVDSRGYEQYF
CDR3 DNA: TGTGCCAGCAGCGTAGATTCTCGCGGATACGAGCAGTACTTC

D gene: TRBD2
clone size: -
J gene: TRBJ2-5
V gene: TRBV9
CDR3 protein: CASSAAGGGETQYF
CDR3 DNA: TGTGCCAGCAGCGCGGCGGGGGGCGGGGAGACCCAGTACTTC

D gene: -
clone size: -
J gene: TRBJ2-3
V gene: TRBV12-3/TRBV12-4
CDR3 protein: CASSFVQTSTDTQYF
CDR3 DNA: TGTGCCAGCAGTTTCGTACAGACTAGCACAGATACGCAGTATTTT

D gene: TRBD2
clone size: -
J gene: TRBJ2-5
V gene: TRBV11-2
CDR3 protein: CASSPPPTPPLAVQETQYF
CDR3 DNA: TGTGCCAGCAGCCCTCCTCCGACCCCTCCACTAGCGGTCCAAGAGACCCAGTACTTC

D gene: -
clone size: -
J gene: TRBJ1-4
V gene: TRBV20-1
CDR3 protein: CSAPRRGRDEKLFF
CDR3 DNA: TGCAGTGCCCCGCGTCGGGGCCGAGATGAAAAACTGTTTTTT

D gene: TRBD1
clone size: -
J gene: TRBJ1-1
V gene: TRBV4-1
CDR3 protein: CASSQTGGMNTEAFF
CDR3 DNA: TGCGCCAGCAGCCAAACAGGGGGCATGAACACTGAAGCTTTCTTT

D gene: -
clone size: few
J gene: TRBJ2-1
V gene: TRBV9
CDR3 protein: CASSVGIGTPGHAEQFF
CDR3 DNA: TGTGCCAGCAGCGTAGGTATAGGGACTCCCGGTCACGCTGAGCAGTTCTTC

D gene: -
clone size: -
J gene: TRBJ2-6
V gene: TRBV9
CDR3 protein: CASSLTRVTGANVLTF
CDR3 DNA: TGTGCCAGCAGCTTGACCAGGGTAACTGGGGCCAACGTCCTGACTTTC

D gene: -
clone size: -
J gene: TRBJ2-5
V gene: TRBV18
CDR3 protein: CASSPNTGTSGQETQYF
CDR3 DNA: TGTGCCAGCTCACCAAATACAGGGACGAGTGGACAAGAGACCCAGTACTTC

D gene: -
clone size: -
J gene: TRBJ2-3
V gene: TRBV5-1
CDR3 protein: CASSMYASTDTQYF
CDR3 DNA: TGCGCCAGCAGCATGTACGCCAGCACAGATACGCAGTATTTT

D gene: -
clone size: -
J gene: TRBJ2-1
V gene: TRBV6-5
CDR3 protein: CASSYATGNYNEQFF
CDR3 DNA: TGTGCCAGCAGTTACGCAACGGGGAACTACAATGAGCAGTTCTTC

D gene: TRBD2
clone size: -
J gene: TRBJ2-1
V gene: TRBV27
CDR3 protein: CASSSSAGETYNEQFF
CDR3 DNA: TGTGCCAGCAGTTCCTCAGCGGGGGAAACATACAATGAGCAGTTCTTC

D gene: -
clone size: -
J gene: TRBJ1-5
V gene: TRBV2
CDR3 protein: CASRVQAMGPQHF
CDR3 DNA: TGTGCCAGCAGGGTACAGGCGATGGGGCCCCAGCATTTT

D gene: TRBD1
clone size: few
J gene: TRBJ2-2
V gene: TRBV5-1
CDR3 protein: CASSLDRGDGGELFF
CDR3 DNA: TGCGCCAGCAGCCTAGACAGGGGGGACGGCGGGGAGCTGTTTTTT

D gene: -
clone size: few
J gene: TRBJ2-7
V gene: TRBV5-1
CDR3 protein: CASSLFARGNSYEQYF
CDR3 DNA: TGCGCCAGCAGCCTCTTCGCACGGGGAAACTCCTACGAGCAGTACTTC

D gene: -
clone size: few
J gene: TRBJ2-2
V gene: TRBV20-1
CDR3 protein: CSATRGDRPTGELFF
CDR3 DNA: TGCAGTGCTACTAGAGGAGACAGACCCACCGGGGAGCTGTTTTTT

D gene: TRBD2
clone size: -
J gene: TRBJ2-7
V gene: TRBV5-1
CDR3 protein: CASSLRISGSSYEQYF
CDR3 DNA: TGCGCCAGCAGCTTGAGAATTAGCGGGAGCTCCTACGAGCAGTACTTC

D gene: -
clone size: -
J gene: TRBJ2-2
V gene: TRBV5-1
CDR3 protein: CASSLTGIEGELFF
CDR3 DNA: TGCGCCAGCAGCTTGACAGGGATCGAAGGGGAGCTGTTTTTT

D gene: -
clone size: many
J gene: TRBJ1-1
V gene: TRBV29-1
CDR3 protein: CSVEGRQVNTEAFF
CDR3 DNA: TGCAGCGTTGAGGGCCGGCAGGTAAACACTGAAGCTTTCTTT

D gene: TRBD1
clone size: -
J gene: TRBJ1-1
V gene: TRBV20-1
CDR3 protein: CSAPGTGLGEAFF
CDR3 DNA: TGCAGTGCTCCCGGGACAGGGCTGGGGGAAGCTTTCTTT

D gene: TRBD2
clone size: -
J gene: TRBJ2-3
V gene: TRBV29-1
CDR3 protein: CSVRLAGKDTQYF
CDR3 DNA: TGCAGCGTACGACTAGCGGGGAAAGATACGCAGTATTTT

D gene: TRBD1
clone size: -
J gene: TRBJ2-1
V gene: TRBV6-2/TRBV6-3
CDR3 protein: CASRPVPRTGGYNEQFF
CDR3 DNA: TGTGCCAGCAGACCCGTCCCCCGGACAGGGGGCTACAATGAGCAGTTCTTC

D gene: TRBD1
clone size: -
J gene: TRBJ2-2
V gene: TRBV7-8
CDR3 protein: CASKLRDRVVHGELFF
CDR3 DNA: TGTGCCAGCAAGCTTAGGGACAGGGTGGTCCACGGGGAGCTGTTTTTT

D gene: -
clone size: -
J gene: TRBJ2-5
V gene: TRBV7-9
CDR3 protein: CASRAEETQYF
CDR3 DNA: TGTGCCAGCAGGGCTGAAGAGACCCAGTACTTC

D gene: -
clone size: -
J gene: TRBJ2-3
V gene: TRBV20-1
CDR3 protein: CSASRRTDTQYF
CDR3 DNA: TGCAGTGCTAGCAGGAGAACAGATACGCAGTATTTT

D gene: -
clone size: -
J gene: TRBJ2-2
V gene: TRBV18
CDR3 protein: CASSPGTISGELFF
CDR3 DNA: TGTGCCAGCTCTCCAGGGACGATATCGGGGGAGCTGTTTTTT

D gene: TRBD2
clone size: few
J gene: TRBJ2-1
V gene: TRBV6-4
CDR3 protein: CASSLSGGTRYNEQFF
CDR3 DNA: TGTGCCAGCAGCTTAAGCGGGGGGACCCGTTACAATGAGCAGTTCTTC

D gene: -
clone size: -
J gene: TRBJ2-7
V gene: TRBV13
CDR3 protein: CASSEDGSYEQYF
CDR3 DNA: TGTGCCAGCAGCGAGGACGGTTCCTACGAGCAGTACTTC

D gene: -
clone size: few
J gene: TRBJ1-5
V gene: TRBV19
CDR3 protein: CASSIVRANQPQHF
CDR3 DNA: TGTGCCAGTAGTATAGTCAGGGCGAATCAGCCCCAGCATTTT

D gene: TRBD1
clone size: few
J gene: TRBJ2-7
V gene: TRBV27
CDR3 protein: CASSPIGGQGTYEQYF
CDR3 DNA: TGTGCCAGCAGTCCAATTGGGGGACAGGGGACCTACGAGCAGTACTTC